These 6 T cell receptor beta chains originate from one sample sequenced in a study of shared clonotypes between healthy human individuals. Assay used: immunoSEQ multiplex PCR; TCRdb lists only in-frame clones, some missing. The profile shows about 820,000 clones, almost 95% of them singletons. CD45RO-negative, CCR7-selected cells formed the naive CD8 fraction, which excluded terminally differentiated effector memory CD45RA+ cells. Specimen: naive CD8+ T cells sorted from blood. The source of these receptors is a man aged 25 to 45 in good health.

The rearrangement uses TRBV27 and TRBJ2-7; 7 bases map to TRBD1. V was pared by 3 bases and J by 2 bases, with 7 bases of the junction left unmatched. The CDR3 runs to 15 residues. Per the germline V gene, CDR1 is MNHEY and CDR2 is SMNVEV (reference sequence). CDR3 DNA: TGTGCCAGCAGTTTTCAGAACAGGGGACCCTACGAGCAGTACTTC. Its protein product is CASSFQNRGPYEQYF.

This rearrangement joins TRBV16 to TRBJ2-2, with D maybe TRBD2 (6 bases). Per the germline V gene, CDR1 is KGHSY and CDR2 is FQNENV. CDR3 length equals 16 residues. Trimming pared 0 bases from V and 5 bases from J, leaving 13 bases between. The CDR3 region has the DNA TGTGCCAGCAGCCAATCCTATAGGGAGGTAACCGGGGAGCTGTTTTTT. It encodes CASSQSYREVTGELFF.

The table lists this clone with a count of one. The rearrangement joins TRBV7-9 to TRBJ1-1, with 10 bases identical to TRBD1. This CDR3 comprises 16 residues. The germline V gene encodes CDR1 SEHNR and CDR2 FQNEAQ (reference sequence). The V gene end was trimmed by 5 bases and the J gene end by 4 bases; junction bases not matched to a gene: 10. The chain's CDR3 is CASSPSGTGVVTEAFF. CDR3 DNA sequence: TGTGCCAGCAGCCCCTCCGGGACAGGGGTGGTCACTGAAGCTTTCTTT.

Details on this clone: A junction end diverges from the germline sequence, so it may reflect a read error. The chain recombines TRBV30 with TRBJ1-3, with a possible D match to TRBD1 (5 bases). Germline loops: CDR1 GTSNPN, CDR2 SVGIG (reference sequence). This CDR3 region has 14 residues. The CDR3 DNA follows: TGTGCCTGGAGGATTGACAGAACTGGAAACCCCATATATTTT. This codes for CAWRIDRTGNPIYF. Using reference TRBV30 and TRBJ1-3 for the parts outside the CDR3, the full variable domain is SQTIHQWPATLVQPVGSPLSLECTVEGTSNPNLYWYRQAAGRGLQLLFYSVGIGQISSEVPQNLSASRPQDRQFILSSKKLLLSDSGFYLCAWRIDRTGNPIYFGEGSWLTVV.

The chain combines TRBV6-5 with TRBJ1-1, with D possibly TRBD1 on 6 matching bases. Germline CDR1 is MNHEY and CDR2 is SVGAGI. The V gene lost 8 bases and the J gene lost 1 base, with 11 bases spanning the gap. The CDR3 is made up of 13 amino acids. CDR3 protein: CASFIGGNTEAFF. As DNA, the CDR3 is TGTGCCAGCTTTATAGGGGGGAACACTGAAGCTTTCTTT.

The CDR3 nucleotides are TGCGCCAGCAGTGAAACTAACTGGGATACGCAGTATTTT. This encodes CASSETNWDTQYF. The rearrangement links TRBV10-1 to TRBJ2-3; D unresolved. The CDR3 extends over 13 amino acids. Germline V CDR1 and CDR2: WNHNN, SYGVQD (reference sequence). Trimming removed 3 bases at V and 6 bases at J, with 10 bases between.